The clone carrying this T cell receptor beta chain was found many times. As yet, its antigen is unknown. The data are from a study of T cells in Graves' hyperthyroidism and ophthalmopathy. Study-wide findings and caveats: Ophthalmopathy and stable hyperthyroidism were told apart by a 13 V-J model.

In germline, CDR1 is DFQATT, CDR2 SNEGSKA (reference sequence). The ends were cut back, 0 bases at V and 0 bases at J, with 9 bases in the middle. CDR3 length equals 14 residues. TCR beta CDR3 sequences were amplified from RNA transcripts. The primer set for the first-round RT-PCR of the TCR CDR3 was HTBI. From the multiplex PCR reads, TCRdb called clonotypes with MiXCR, one entry per CDR3 protein. Of hundreds of thousands of distinct CDR3 sequences in the sample, roughly a sixth were seen once. The sequenced sample was blood. This TCR derives from a woman aged 50 to 60 with Graves' hyperthyroidism that later progressed to Graves' ophthalmopathy. V is TRBV20-1 and J is TRBJ2-7; tentatively, D is TRBD1 (5 bases). The CDR3 sequence is CSARDRGHSYEQYF. CDR3 DNA: TGCAGTGCTAGAGATCGAGGACACTCCTACGAGCAGTACTTC.